The 29 T cell receptor beta chains reported below all come from one sample, sequenced in a study of T cells after yellow fever vaccination. TCRdb reprocessed the 5' RACE reads via MiXCR and lists one record per CDR3 protein. The table lists about 340,000 distinct CDR3 sequences, about an eighth of them singletons. Here the sequenced sample was CD4+ T cells sorted from PBMCs, taken 15 days after the yellow fever booster vaccination. Receptors originate from a man younger than 35 who received the YFV17D yellow fever vaccine.

The rearrangement joins TRBV12-3 or TRBV12-4 to TRBJ1-6; possibly TRBD1 for D (6 bases). V lost 3 bases, J lost 10 bases, and 13 bases lay in between. CDR3 length: 14 amino acids. CDR3 residues: CASSFRQAGSPLHF. In DNA form, the CDR3 reads TGTGCCAGCAGTTTCCGACAGGCAGGATCACCCCTCCACTTT.

This sequence joins TRBV6-5 and TRBJ2-5; D is undetermined. Trimming removed 2 bases from V and 3 bases from J, with 13 bases in between. The CDR3 length is 15 residues. Germline assignment: CDR1 MNHEY and CDR2 SVGAGI. The CDR3 loop is CASSYGGNRKETQYF. The CDR3 DNA follows: TGTGCCAGCAGTTACGGTGGGAACAGAAAAGAGACCCAGTACTTC.

The gene calls are TRBV11-2 and TRBJ2-7; perhaps TRBD1 as D (5 bases). The V and J ends lost 5 bases and 4 bases respectively, with 15 bases between them. The CDR3 covers 14 residues. Germline CDR1 reads SGHAT; CDR2 reads FQNNGV. CDR3 in DNA: TGTGCCAGCAGCCGCGACAGCTGGGGATACGAGCAGTACGTC. Its translation: CASSRDSWGYEQYV.

The chain carries TRBV12-3 or TRBV12-4 and TRBJ2-1; 10 bases are shared with TRBD1. CDR3 size: 12 residues. Trimming at V came to 6 bases and at J to 9 bases, leaving 2 bases not matched to a gene. This CDR3 is CASRRTGGEQFF. CDR3 sequence (DNA): TGTGCCAGCAGAAGGACAGGGGGTGAGCAGTTCTTC.

The chain has TRBV12-5 and TRBJ2-3; D remains ambiguous. The CDR3 runs to 13 residues. CDR1 and CDR2 from the germline V gene are LGHNT and FRNRAP. Trimming shortened V by 2 bases and J by 1 base, and 4 bases separated the two germline ends. This CDR3 reads CASGLYGTDTQYF. The CDR3 DNA reads TGTGCTAGTGGTTTGTATGGCACAGATACGCAGTATTTT.

This chain joins TRBV20-1 and TRBJ1-5, with TRBD1 identical over 9 bases. The CDR3 is made up of 15 amino acids. V lost 3 bases and J lost 4; bases outside the gene matches: 7. Germline V gene sequence: CDR1 DFQATT, CDR2 SNEGSKA (reference sequence). This CDR3 reads CSARGTGSYNQPQHF. CDR3 nucleotides: TGCAGTGCTAGGGGGACAGGGTCCTATAATCAGCCCCAGCATTTT.

The chain couples TRBV18 to TRBJ2-7; maybe TRBD1 (6 bases). CDR3 length: 14 amino acids. Per the germline V gene, CDR1 is KGHSH and CDR2 is LQKENI. Trimming left V 3 bases short and J 5 bases short, with 14 bases between. The CDR3 loop is CASSPGRGTDEQYV. CDR3 in DNA: TGTGCCAGCTCACCGGGCAGGGGAACTGACGAGCAGTACGTC.

The rearrangement joins TRBV29-1 to TRBJ1-2, with D uncertain. Germline values: CDR1 SQVTM, CDR2 ANQGSEA. Trimming took off 4 bases at V and 3 bases at J, with 9 bases between the two ends. CDR3 length equals 12 residues. The CDR3 loop is CSVGLGYYGYTF. The CDR3, as DNA: TGCAGCGTTGGCCTGGGTTACTATGGCTACACCTTC. Filled out from reference TRBV29-1 and TRBJ1-2, the complete variable domain reads SAVISQKPSRDICQRGTSLTIQCQVDSQVTMMFWYRQQPGQSLTLIATANQGSEATYESGFVIDKFPISRPNLTFSTLTVSNMSPEDSSIYLCSVGLGYYGYTFGSGTRLTVV.

The genes are TRBV6-2 or TRBV6-3 and TRBJ2-4; tentative D call: TRBD1 (6 bases). The CDR3 has 16 amino acids. The V gene lost 10 bases and the J gene lost 3 bases, with 22 bases spanning the gap. CDR1 is MNHEY and CDR2 is SVGEGT in the germline V gene. Here the CDR3 DNA reads TGTGCCACCGCGGTCAGGGGAGAGGGTGGCAAAAACATTCAGTACTTC. Protein product: CATAVRGEGGKNIQYF.

The chain has TRBV7-9 and TRBJ1-6; 7 nucleotides line up with TRBD1. Germline CDR1 and CDR2: SEHNR and FQNEAQ (reference sequence). After removal of 1 base from V and 9 bases from J, the junction contained 9 bases not matched to a gene. The CDR3 runs to 16 residues. The CDR3 region has the DNA TGTGCCAGCAGCTTAGGGTCTGGGACAGAGAGTTCACCCCTCCACTTT. The encoded protein is CASSLGSGTESSPLHF.

This clonotype was observed at least ten times. The genes are TRBV5-1 and TRBJ1-5; possible D gene TRBD1, 5 bases. Looked up from germline, CDR1 is SGHRS and CDR2 is YFSETQ. The CDR3 is 14 residues long. V dropped 2 bases and J dropped 5 bases, with 11 bases sitting between them. The CDR3 spells CASSLAGTDQPQHF. The DNA for the CDR3 is TGCGCCAGCAGCTTAGCAGGGACCGATCAGCCCCAGCATTTT.

This sequence joins TRBV12-3 or TRBV12-4 and TRBJ1-3; 11 positions match TRBD1. The V segment lost 5 bases and the J segment 5 bases; nucleotides outside the gene matches: 5. The length of the CDR3 is 15 residues. As DNA, the CDR3 is TGTGCCAGCAGTGCCCGGGACAGGGGGAGAAACACCATATATTTT. Protein sequence: CASSARDRGRNTIYF.

The chain has TRBV10-3 and TRBJ2-2; tentatively, D is TRBD1 (6 bases). V shed 6 bases and J shed 6 bases, with 14 bases lying between them. Looked up from germline, CDR1 is ENHRY and CDR2 is SYGVKD. This CDR3 has 14 amino acids. DNA of the CDR3: TGTGCCATCAGGGCACAGGGTTCGGCCGGGGAGCTGTTTTTT. Encoded protein: CAIRAQGSAGELFF.

V and J are TRBV6-5 and TRBJ1-2; 9 bases map to TRBD1. From germline, CDR1 is MNHEY and CDR2 SVGAGI. The CDR3 covers 14 residues. The J segment lost 8 bases and the V segment lost 4 bases, leaving 8 bases of the junction unmatched. The CDR3 DNA sequence: TGTGCCAGCAGTTCTACCGGGACAGGGAACGGCTACACCTTC. It specifies CASSSTGTGNGYTF.

Only a few counts were recorded for this clonotype. This chain connects TRBV18 to TRBJ2-6; 8 nucleotides align to TRBD2. This CDR3 spans 16 amino acids. CDR1 KGHSH and CDR2 LQKENI come from the germline V gene. The junction had 5 bases not matched to a gene; V was cut back by 5 bases and J by 2 bases. CDR3 sequence reads: CASSSRAGAGANVLTF. CDR3 bases: TGTGCCAGCTCATCCCGAGCGGGGGCTGGGGCCAACGTCCTGACTTTC.

The rearrangement uses TRBV20-1 and TRBJ2-5; D call uncertain. The CDR3 runs to 11 residues. CDR1 and CDR2 from the germline V gene are DFQATT and SNEGSKA (reference sequence). V lost 3 bases and J 7 bases, leaving 9 bases between the germline ends. The CDR3: CSARSLPTQYF. CDR3 nucleotide sequence: TGCAGTGCTAGGTCCCTGCCGACCCAGTACTTC.

This clonotype was observed at least ten times. The CDR3 DNA reads TGTGCCAGCAGCCTCTCGGCCCGGGGCGATGAGCAGTTCTTC. Translation gives CASSLSARGDEQFF. The chain is built from TRBV7-9 and TRBJ2-1, with D tentatively TRBD1 or TRBD2 (5 bases each). Trimming shortened V by 5 bases and J by 8 bases, and 16 bases separated the two germline ends. The CDR3 sequence is 14 residues long. Germline CDR1 SEHNR, CDR2 FQNEAQ (reference sequence).

This clonotype was counted at least ten times. The chain is built from TRBV29-1 and TRBJ2-4; maybe TRBD1 (6 bases). The CDR3 loop spans 12 amino acids. V was trimmed by 4 bases and J by 3 bases, leaving 7 bases between them. Germline values: CDR1 SQVTM, CDR2 ANQGSEA. The CDR3 protein is CSVGQVKNIQYF. Here the CDR3 DNA reads TGCAGCGTTGGACAGGTCAAAAACATTCAGTACTTC. Supplemented by reference TRBV29-1 and TRBJ2-4, the full variable domain reads SAVISQKPSRDICQRGTSLTIQCQVDSQVTMMFWYRQQPGQSLTLIATANQGSEATYESGFVIDKFPISRPNLTFSTLTVSNMSPEDSSIYLCSVGQVKNIQYFGAGTRLSVL.

The chain employs TRBV5-1 and TRBJ1-1; D is unresolved. V lost 0 bases to trimming and J lost 10 bases, with 19 bases between them. The CDR3 covers 15 residues. Germline V lookup: CDR1 SGHRS, CDR2 YFSETQ. CDR3 in DNA: TGCGCCAGCAGCTTGGCGGCCGGGCTGGGTCGCTTAGCTTTCTTT. It translates to CASSLAAGLGRLAFF.

This clonotype appeared a few times. The genes are TRBV5-4 and TRBJ1-4; TRBD1 might be the D (6 bases). This CDR3 spans 14 amino acids. Per germline, CDR1 SGHNT and CDR2 YYREEE (reference sequence). With 4 bases removed from V and 7 bases from J, the gap between germline ends came to 14 bases. CDR3 amino acids: CASSIQGGSEKLFF. The CDR3, as DNA: TGTGCCAGCAGCATACAGGGTGGGAGTGAAAAACTGTTTTTT.

The V gene is TRBV7-9, the J gene TRBJ1-1, with unresolved D. The CDR3 runs to 15 residues. The V and J ends lost 2 bases and 6 bases respectively, with 16 bases between them. From germline, CDR1 is SEHNR and CDR2 FQNEAQ (reference sequence). In nucleotides, the CDR3 is TGTGCCAGCAGCTTAACTCCAGCGGGGATACCTGAAGCTTTCTTT. It translates to CASSLTPAGIPEAFF.

This clonotype was seen a handful of times. The genes are TRBV24-1 and TRBJ2-3, with unresolved D. Between the trimmed V and J ends, which lost 3 bases and 4 bases, there was a span of 7 bases. Germline V gene lookup returns CDR1 KGHDR and CDR2 SFDVKD. The CDR3 is 13 amino acids. CDR3 sequence (DNA): TGTGCCACCAGTGATCGGTCCGCAGATACGCAGTATTTT. It yields the protein CATSDRSADTQYF.

The CDR3 loop reads CASSTYLGAGAADTQYF. For the CDR3, the DNA is TGTGCCAGCTCAACGTACCTCGGGGCGGGGGCAGCAGATACGCAGTATTTT. The chain is built from TRBV9 and TRBJ2-3; a possible D gene is TRBD2 (7 bases). Trimming removed 7 bases from V and 4 bases from J, with 25 bases in between. The CDR3 has 17 amino acids. The germline CDR1 and CDR2 sequences are SGDLS and YYNGEE.

To note about this clonotype: One junction end disagrees with the germline gene, perhaps due to a read error. J is TRBJ2-4 and V is TRBV5-1, with D tentatively TRBD1 or TRBD2 (5 bases each). The germline CDR1 and CDR2 sequences are SGHRS and YFSETQ. The CDR3 totals 19 residues. This CDR3 reads CSSRAAGALEGGAKNIQYF. The CDR3 DNA sequence: TGCTCCAGCAGGGCCGCTGGGGCCCTAGAAGGAGGAGCCAAAAACATTCAGTACTTC.

This sequence joins TRBV6-1 and TRBJ2-2; 7 nucleotides match TRBD1. Germline V lookup: CDR1 MNHNS, CDR2 SASEGT. Trimming removed 3 bases from V and 5 bases from J; junction bases left unmatched: 6. The CDR3 is 15 residues long. CDR3 nucleotide sequence: TGTGCCAGCAGTGATGCCTCCAGGGGGACCGGGGAGCTGTTTTTT. Amino acid sequence: CASSDASRGTGELFF.

This clonotype was seen a handful of times. This rearrangement joins TRBV6-2 or TRBV6-3 to TRBJ1-1; D may be TRBD1 (6 bases). The length of the CDR3 is 15 residues. The germline CDR1 and CDR2 sequences are MNHEY and SVGEGT. The V gene lost 4 bases and the J gene lost 1 base, with 13 bases spanning the gap. CDR3 in amino acids: CASSSPGDPNTEAFF. As DNA, the CDR3 is TGTGCCAGCAGTTCCCCAGGGGACCCGAACACTGAAGCTTTCTTT.

The gene calls are TRBV5-1 and TRBJ1-1, with D perhaps matching TRBD1 (5 bases). Germline CDR1 is SGHRS and CDR2 is YFSETQ. The V end lost 6 bases, the J end lost 1 base, and 16 bases lay between the germline ends. The CDR3 contains 15 residues. The CDR3 region is CASTPVIGANTEAFF. The DNA for the CDR3 is TGCGCCAGCACCCCAGTTATTGGGGCGAACACTGAAGCTTTCTTT. Full variable domain (remainder filled in from reference TRBV5-1 and TRBJ1-1): KAGVTQTPRYLIKTRGQQVTLSCSPISGHRSVSWYQQTPGQGLQFLFEYFSETQRNKGNFPGRFSGRQFSNSRSEMNVSTLELGDSALYLCASTPVIGANTEAFFGQGTRLTVV.

The table lists this clonotype with a few counts. The gene calls are TRBV7-6 and TRBJ2-5, with D perhaps TRBD1 or TRBD2 (7 bases each). This CDR3 comprises 16 residues. Per germline, CDR1 SGHVS and CDR2 FNYEAQ. Trimming left V 5 bases short and J 7 bases short, with 23 bases between. CDR3 residues: CASSPGGGRADVTQYF. DNA for the CDR3: TGTGCCAGCAGCCCAGGGGGGGGCAGGGCCGATGTGACCCAGTACTTC.

This clonotype was seen a few times. The genes are TRBV6-5 and TRBJ1-6; TRBD1 aligns across 9 bases. V lost 4 bases, J lost 1 base, and 17 bases stayed unmatched. The CDR3 totals 21 residues. The germline gives CDR1 MNHEY, CDR2 SVGAGI. CDR3 loop: CASSWGLPGTGKSSYNSPLHF. As DNA, the CDR3 is TGTGCCAGCAGTTGGGGACTCCCCGGGACAGGGAAGTCATCCTATAATTCACCCCTCCACTTT.